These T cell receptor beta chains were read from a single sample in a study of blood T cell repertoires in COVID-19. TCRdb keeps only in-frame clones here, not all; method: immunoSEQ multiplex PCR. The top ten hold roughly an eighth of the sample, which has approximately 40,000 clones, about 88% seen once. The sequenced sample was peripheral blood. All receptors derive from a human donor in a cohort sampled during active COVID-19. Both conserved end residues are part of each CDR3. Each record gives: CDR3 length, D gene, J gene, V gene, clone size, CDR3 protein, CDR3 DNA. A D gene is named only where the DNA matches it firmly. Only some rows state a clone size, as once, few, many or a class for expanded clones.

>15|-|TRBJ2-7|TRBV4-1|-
CASSQEGNGDYEQYF
TGCGCCAGCAGCCAAGAGGGGAACGGGGACTACGAGCAGTACTTC
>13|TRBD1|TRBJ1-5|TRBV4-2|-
CASSQNRGQPQHF
TGTGCCAGCAGCCAAAACAGGGGTCAGCCCCAGCATTTT
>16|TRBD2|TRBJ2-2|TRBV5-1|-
CASSRGALAATGELFF
TGCGCCAGCAGCAGGGGGGCACTAGCGGCCACCGGGGAGCTGTTTTTT
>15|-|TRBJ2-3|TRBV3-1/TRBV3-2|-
CASSQEVRGADTQYF
TGTGCCAGCAGCCAAGAGGTCCGGGGGGCGGATACGCAGTATTTT
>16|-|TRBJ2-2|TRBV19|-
CASSIGGTANTGELFF
TGTGCCAGTAGTATCGGCGGGACAGCGAACACCGGGGAGCTGTTTTTT
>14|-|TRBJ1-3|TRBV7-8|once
CASRQGRSGNTIYF
TGTGCCAGCAGACAGGGCCGCTCTGGAAACACCATATATTTT
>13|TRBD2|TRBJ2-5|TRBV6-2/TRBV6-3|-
CASSYTGGLSQYF
TGTGCCAGCAGTTACACGGGGGGGCTGTCCCAGTACTTC
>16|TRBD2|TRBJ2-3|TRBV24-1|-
CATSDPTRGGKDTQYF
TGTGCCACCAGTGATCCCACGCGGGGGGGGAAAGATACGCAGTATTTT
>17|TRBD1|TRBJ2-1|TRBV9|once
CASSAPGGTGGVNEQFF
TGTGCCAGCAGCGCCCCCGGAGGGACAGGGGGGGTCAATGAGCAGTTCTTC
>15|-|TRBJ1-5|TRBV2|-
CASRATAYSNQPQHF
TGTGCCAGCAGGGCGACAGCATATAGCAATCAGCCCCAGCATTTT
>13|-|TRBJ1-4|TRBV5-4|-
CASSLEAGEKLFF
TGTGCCAGCAGCTTGGAGGCGGGTGAAAAACTGTTTTTT
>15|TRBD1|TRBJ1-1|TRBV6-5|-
CASSLQTGANTEAFF
TGTGCCAGCAGTCTCCAGACAGGGGCGAACACTGAAGCTTTCTTT
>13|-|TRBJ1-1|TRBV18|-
CASSPAETTEAFF
TGTGCCAGCTCACCCGCAGAAACCACTGAAGCTTTCTTT
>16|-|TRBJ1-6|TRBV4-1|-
CASSPGGQGRNSPLHF
TGCGCCAGCAGCCCCGGAGGGCAGGGAAGGAATTCACCCCTCCACTTT
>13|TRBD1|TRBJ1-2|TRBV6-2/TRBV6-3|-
CASSDRTGSGYTF
TGTGCCAGCAGTGACCGGACAGGGTCGGGCTACACCTTC
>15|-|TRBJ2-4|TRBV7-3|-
CASSLSNGGKNIQYF
TGTGCCAGCAGCTTAAGTAACGGGGGAAAAAACATTCAGTACTTC
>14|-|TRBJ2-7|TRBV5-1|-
CASSPPTLSYEQYF
TGCGCCAGCAGCCCGCCGACATTGTCCTACGAGCAGTACTTC
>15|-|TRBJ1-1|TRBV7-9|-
CASSFWTDQNTEAFF
TGTGCCAGCAGCTTTTGGACAGACCAGAACACTGAAGCTTTCTTT
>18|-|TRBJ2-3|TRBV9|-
CASSPGGWGGGWADTQYF
TGTGCCAGCAGCCCAGGCGGGTGGGGCGGGGGCTGGGCAGATACGCAGTATTTT
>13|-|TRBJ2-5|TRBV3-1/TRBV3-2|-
CASSGTLKETQYF
TGTGCCAGCAGTGGGACTCTTAAAGAGACCCAGTACTTC
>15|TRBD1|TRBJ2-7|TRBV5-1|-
CASSLWAGGTYEQYF
TGCGCCAGCAGCTTGTGGGCAGGGGGAACGTACGAGCAGTACTTC
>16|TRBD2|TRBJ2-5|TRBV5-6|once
CASSLASGSGWETQYF
TGTGCCAGCAGCTTGGCCTCGGGTAGCGGGTGGGAGACCCAGTACTTC
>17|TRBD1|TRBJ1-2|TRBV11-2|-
CASSSNPGTGPFYGYTF
TGTGCCAGCAGCTCCAACCCCGGGACAGGACCATTCTATGGCTACACCTTC
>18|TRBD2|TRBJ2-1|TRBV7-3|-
CASSLSPGLAGGQNEQFF
TGTGCCAGCAGCTTATCTCCGGGACTAGCGGGGGGGCAAAATGAGCAGTTCTTC
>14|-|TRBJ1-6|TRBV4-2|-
CASSPDSNNSPLHF
TGTGCCAGCAGCCCGGACAGTAATAATTCACCCCTCCACTTT
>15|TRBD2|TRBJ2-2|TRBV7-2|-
CASSLASGGTGELFF
TGTGCCAGCAGCTTAGCGAGCGGGGGTACCGGGGAGCTGTTTTTT
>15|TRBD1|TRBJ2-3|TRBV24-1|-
CATSDKTGATDTQYF
TGTGCCACCAGTGACAAGACAGGGGCCACAGATACGCAGTATTTT
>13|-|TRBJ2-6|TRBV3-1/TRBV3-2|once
CASKEGRANVLTF
TGTGCCAGCAAGGAGGGAAGGGCCAACGTCCTGACTTTC
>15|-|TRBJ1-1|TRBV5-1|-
CASSSRPLGDTEAFF
TGCGCCAGCAGCTCGAGGCCTCTAGGGGACACTGAAGCTTTCTTT
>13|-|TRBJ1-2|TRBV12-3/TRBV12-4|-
CASSSSGGGGYTF
TGTGCCAGCAGTTCCTCAGGCGGCGGGGGCTACACCTTC
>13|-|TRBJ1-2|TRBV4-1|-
CASSQDQAYGYTF
TGCGCCAGCAGCCAAGACCAAGCCTATGGCTACACCTTC
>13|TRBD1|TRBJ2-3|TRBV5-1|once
CASSGTGADTQYF
TGCGCCAGCAGCGGAACAGGGGCAGATACGCAGTATTTT
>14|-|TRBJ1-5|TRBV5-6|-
CASSLTGFNQPQHF
TGTGCCAGCAGCTTGACAGGGTTCAATCAGCCCCAGCATTTT
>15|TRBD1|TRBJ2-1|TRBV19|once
CASRPTGTEFGEQFF
TGTGCCAGTAGGCCAACCGGGACAGAATTCGGCGAGCAGTTCTTC
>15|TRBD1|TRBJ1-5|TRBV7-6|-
CASSLGTGGNQPQHF
TGTGCCAGCAGCTTGGGGACAGGCGGCAATCAGCCCCAGCATTTT
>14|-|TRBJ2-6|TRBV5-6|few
CASSLLSGANVLTF
TGTGCCAGCAGCTTGCTGTCTGGGGCCAACGTCCTGACTTTC
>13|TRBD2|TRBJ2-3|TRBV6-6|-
CATSGPSTDTQYF
TGTGCCACTAGCGGCCCCAGCACAGATACGCAGTATTTT
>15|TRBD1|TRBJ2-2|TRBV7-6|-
CASSSDRVGTGELFF
TGTGCCAGCAGCTCCGACAGGGTGGGGACCGGGGAGCTGTTTTTT
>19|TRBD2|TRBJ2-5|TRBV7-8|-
CASSLVRRTSGGIGETQYF
TGTGCCAGCAGCTTAGTAAGGCGGACTAGCGGGGGGATAGGAGAGACCCAGTACTTC
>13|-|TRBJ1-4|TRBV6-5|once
CASSYSRSEKLFF
TGTGCCAGCAGTTACTCGAGAAGTGAAAAACTGTTTTTT
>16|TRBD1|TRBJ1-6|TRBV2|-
CASSGPQGAGNSPLHF
TGTGCCAGCAGTGGGCCACAGGGGGCAGGTAATTCACCCCTCCACTTT
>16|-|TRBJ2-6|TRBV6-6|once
CATLNRGGTGANVLTF
TGTGCCACCTTAAACAGGGGAGGCACTGGGGCCAACGTCCTGACTTTC
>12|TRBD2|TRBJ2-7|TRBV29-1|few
CSVRRGTYEQYF
TGCAGCGTGAGGCGGGGGACCTACGAGCAGTACTTC
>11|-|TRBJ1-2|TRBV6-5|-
CASSTGYGYTF
TGTGCCAGCAGCACAGGGTATGGCTACACCTTC
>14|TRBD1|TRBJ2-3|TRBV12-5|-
CASGLVPGGDTQYF
TGTGCTAGTGGTTTGGTACCAGGGGGAGATACGCAGTATTTT
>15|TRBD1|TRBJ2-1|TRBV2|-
CASSETWTGNNEQFF
TGTGCCAGCAGTGAGACCTGGACAGGGAACAATGAGCAGTTCTTC
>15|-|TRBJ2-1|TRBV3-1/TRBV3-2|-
CASSRGRGPNNEQFF
TGTGCCAGCAGCCGGGGGCGGGGGCCCAACAATGAGCAGTTCTTC
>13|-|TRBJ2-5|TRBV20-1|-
CSASRQEGETQYF
TGCAGTGCTAGTAGGCAGGAGGGTGAGACCCAGTACTTC
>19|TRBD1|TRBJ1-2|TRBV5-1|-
CASSFQPGTGGASNYGYTF
TGCGCCAGCAGCTTCCAGCCCGGGACAGGGGGCGCATCTAACTATGGCTACACCTTC
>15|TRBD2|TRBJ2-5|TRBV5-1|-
CASSLLAGGKETQYF
TGCGCCAGCAGCTTACTAGCGGGGGGGAAGGAGACCCAGTACTTC
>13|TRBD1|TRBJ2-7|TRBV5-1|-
CASSYNRGLEQYF
TGCGCCAGCAGCTACAACAGGGGGCTTGAGCAGTACTTC
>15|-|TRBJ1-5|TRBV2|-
CASSEVQGRGQPQHF
TGTGCCAGCAGTGAAGTACAGGGTCGGGGTCAGCCCCAGCATTTT
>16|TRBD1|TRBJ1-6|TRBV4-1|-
CASSPWGQGYNSPLHF
TGCGCCAGCAGCCCCTGGGGACAGGGTTATAATTCACCCCTCCACTTT
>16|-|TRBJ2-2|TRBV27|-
CASSLSWAGEHRGAVF
TGTGCCAGCAGTTTATCGTGGGCAGGGGAACACCGGGGAGCTGTTTTT
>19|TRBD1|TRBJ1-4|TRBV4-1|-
CASSRHPGTGDNSNEKLFF
TGCGCCAGCAGCCGCCACCCCGGGACAGGGGATAATAGTAATGAAAAACTGTTTTTT
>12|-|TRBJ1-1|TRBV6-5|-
CASMATIYEAFF
TGTGCCAGCATGGCCACGATATATGAAGCTTTCTTT
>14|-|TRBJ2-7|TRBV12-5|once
CASDPSGVDYEQYF
TGTGCTAGTGATCCCTCGGGGGTGGATTACGAGCAGTACTTC
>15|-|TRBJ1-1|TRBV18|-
CASLGFTGPNTEAFF
TGTGCCAGCTTGGGGTTCACAGGGCCTAACACTGAAGCTTTCTTT
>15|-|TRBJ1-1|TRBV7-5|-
CVRSLVGRRDTEAFF
TGTGTCAGAAGCTTAGTCGGCAGGAGGGACACTGAAGCTTTCTTT
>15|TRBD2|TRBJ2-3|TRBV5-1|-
CASSFSGGYTDTQYF
TGCGCCAGCAGCTTTAGCGGGGGGTACACAGATACGCAGTATTTT